The 9 T cell receptor beta chains listed next were all sequenced from one sample in a study of blood T cell repertoires in COVID-19. Measured with immunoSEQ multiplex PCR; TCRdb has only the in-frame clones, and not every one. This sample has tens of thousands of clones, with 90% to 95% found just once. The specimen sequenced was peripheral blood. The origin of the receptors is a middle-aged man with active COVID-19.

The rearrangement uses TRBV6-6 and TRBJ2-7, with 16 positions matching TRBD2. Germline CDR1 MNHNY, CDR2 SVGAGI (reference sequence). With 7 bases clipped from V and 5 bases from J, the junction kept 8 bases outside the gene matches. The CDR3 is made up of 16 amino acids. The CDR3 is CASTGLAGGPVNEQYF. CDR3 nucleotides: TGTGCCAGCACGGGACTAGCGGGAGGGCCAGTAAACGAGCAGTACTTC.

The V and J genes are TRBV6-6 and TRBJ2-1; 7 positions agree with TRBD2. V shed 7 bases, J shed 3 bases, and the junction held 9 bases outside the gene matches. The CDR3 contains 15 residues. CDR1 is MNHNY and CDR2 is SVGAGI in the germline V gene (reference sequence). The CDR3 DNA is TGTGCCAGCATCTTGGGGAGCGGGGACTACAATGAGCAGTTCTTC. Amino acids: CASILGSGDYNEQFF.

The chain recombines TRBV28 with TRBJ2-7, with 7 bases identical to TRBD1. Germline V gives CDR1 MDHEN, CDR2 SYDVKM. The CDR3 runs to 12 residues. Unmatched junction bases numbered 3, after V lost 7 bases and J lost 3 bases. CDR3 amino acids: CASMGQHYEQYF. DNA for the CDR3: TGTGCCAGCATGGGACAGCACTACGAGCAGTACTTC.

This clone was detected once. The rearrangement joins TRBV5-1 to TRBJ2-1; D possibly corresponds to TRBD1 (6 bases). V was pared by 4 bases and J by 6 bases, with 11 bases between. The CDR3 extends over 13 amino acids. Looked up from germline, CDR1 is SGHRS and CDR2 is YFSETQ. The CDR3 DNA reads TGCGCCAGCAGCCGTCCACAGGGCAATGAGCAGTTCTTC. This gives the protein CASSRPQGNEQFF.

V gene TRBV11-2 combines with J gene TRBJ2-7, with D possibly being TRBD1 (5 bases). CDR1 and CDR2 (germline): SGHAT, FQNNGV. The CDR3 length is 15 residues. Trimming removed 3 bases from V and 4 bases from J, with 16 bases in between. Here the CDR3 reads CASSLGPKAGYEQYF. The CDR3, as DNA: TGTGCCAGCAGCTTGGGGCCTAAAGCAGGGTACGAGCAGTACTTC.

The rearrangement joins TRBV28 to TRBJ1-1, with D uncertain. Deletions cut 6 bases from V and 4 bases from J, with 12 bases between. Germline V gives CDR1 MDHEN, CDR2 SYDVKM. This CDR3 region has 13 residues. The CDR3 reads CASSRDSITEAFF. The CDR3 DNA reads TGTGCCAGCAGCCGCGACTCAATCACTGAAGCTTTCTTT.

V is TRBV28 and J is TRBJ1-2, with D possibly matching TRBD1 (6 bases). Looked up from germline, CDR1 is MDHEN and CDR2 is SYDVKM. The CDR3 loop spans 15 amino acids. The V gene lost 6 bases and the J gene lost 7 bases, with 21 bases spanning the gap. In DNA form, the CDR3 reads TGTGCCAGCAGGGGGCAGGGGTACACTCGGAGTGGCTACACCTTC. Encoded protein: CASRGQGYTRSGYTF.

This clone was seen once. The chain carries TRBV24-1 and TRBJ2-3; 7 nucleotides match TRBD1. This CDR3 comprises 16 residues. Germline lookup yields CDR1 KGHDR and CDR2 SFDVKD. V lost 4 bases to trimming and J lost 1 base; unmatched junction nucleotides: 7. CDR3 sequence: CATSDHGQDGTDTQYF. In DNA form, the CDR3 reads TGTGCCACCAGTGACCACGGACAGGACGGCACAGATACGCAGTATTTT.

The chain employs TRBV5-1 and TRBJ2-7; 7 bases line up with TRBD1. This CDR3 contains 11 residues. CDR1 and CDR2 from the germline V gene are SGHRS and YFSETQ. Losses at the gene ends were 8 bases for V and 4 bases for J; bases not matched to a gene: 3. As DNA, the CDR3 is TGCGCCAGACAGGGGCCTTACGAGCAGTACTTC. This codes for CARQGPYEQYF.